A single sample gave rise to the 24 T cell receptor beta chains below, sequenced in a study of blood T cells in healthy people across ages. A second PCR, run for roughly 6 to 11 cycles, used a sample-barcoded 5' primer plus a J-beta primer mix. Each CDR3 protein is one row after TCRdb ran MiXCR on the 5' RACE reads. Here the sample spans about 1,600,000 distinct CDR3 sequences, roughly 40% being singletons. Sequencing input: blood. All receptors come from a woman aged 18 to 35 in good health.

This clonotype was found a few times. The chain combines TRBV7-8 with TRBJ2-3; no clear D. Trimming cost V 3 bases and J 2 bases, with 15 bases left between them. Germline V gene sequence: CDR1 SGHVS, CDR2 FQNEAQ. This CDR3 region has 16 residues. In DNA, the CDR3 is TGTGCCAGCAGCTTGAGTAATCCCATCGTCACAGATACGCAGTATTTT. It codes for CASSLSNPIVTDTQYF.

The chain is built from TRBV12-3 or TRBV12-4 and TRBJ2-1; perhaps TRBD2 as D (7 bases). The ends were cut back, 3 bases at V and 10 bases at J, with 16 bases in the middle. The CDR3 runs to 14 residues. CDR3 region: CASSFWGGAEEQFF. The CDR3 coding sequence is TGTGCCAGCAGTTTTTGGGGGGGGGCCGAGGAGCAGTTCTTC.

CDR3 sequence (DNA): TGTGCCAGCACCGCCGGACAGGGAAATGAAAAACTGTTTTTT. Translation: CASTAGQGNEKLFF. The chain is built from TRBV5-6 and TRBJ1-4, with 8 bases lining up with TRBD1. Germline trimming cut 6 bases from V and 5 bases from J; bases unmatched to any gene: 6. CDR3 length: 14 residues. CDR1 and CDR2 from the germline V gene are SGHDT and YYEEEE.

The rearrangement links TRBV12-3 or TRBV12-4 to TRBJ1-5, with D possibly matching TRBD1 (5 bases). The CDR3 has 13 residues. V was shortened by 3 bases and J by 7 bases, with 10 bases between the two germline ends. CDR3: CASSLGGWQPQHF. The CDR3 DNA reads as TGTGCCAGCAGTTTGGGGGGTTGGCAGCCCCAGCATTTT.

The chain has TRBV2 and TRBJ1-2; D is uncertain. This CDR3 comprises 8 residues. The germline gives CDR1 SNHLY, CDR2 FYNNEI. The germline V and J ends were trimmed by 6 bases and 13 bases, with 6 bases remaining between them. CDR3 sequence: CASRRGTF. CDR3 in DNA: TGTGCCAGCAGGAGAGGCACCTTC.

The chain links TRBV6-2 or TRBV6-3 to TRBJ2-1; TRBD2 matches 8 bases. The CDR3 is 17 amino acids. V lost 0 bases to trimming and J lost 5 bases; unmatched junction nucleotides: 9. Germline CDR1 and CDR2: MNHEY and SVGEGT. For the CDR3, the DNA is TGTGCCAGCAGTTACTCCATTGTACTAGCGGCTAACAATGAGCAGTTCTTC. The encoded protein is CASSYSIVLAANNEQFF.

The chain has TRBV5-5 and TRBJ1-4; D is unresolved. Germline values: CDR1 SGHKS, CDR2 YYEKEE (reference sequence). Trimming left V 2 bases short and J 8 bases short, with 13 bases between. The CDR3 extends over 14 amino acids. The CDR3 DNA sequence: TGTGCCAGCAGCTTAGAGTCCCAGGTCGAAAAACTGTTTTTT. Translating it yields CASSLESQVEKLFF.

This clonotype was observed a handful of times. This may be a read error, as it is one base from a much larger clone. The chain is built from TRBV7-9 and TRBJ2-7; D not certain. The CDR3 length is 10 residues. CDR1 is SEHNR, CDR2 FQNEAQ, per germline (reference sequence). Trimming shortened V by 5 bases and J by 4 bases, and 3 bases separated the two germline ends. CDR3 nucleotide sequence: TGTGCCAGCAGCAAATACGAGCAGTACTTC. This codes for CASSKYEQYF.

The rearrangement links TRBV5-1 to TRBJ2-5, with a weak D call TRBD1 (5 bases). Trimming took off 2 bases at V and 5 bases at J, with 10 bases between the two ends. The CDR3 consists of 13 residues. The V gene's germline CDR1 is SGHRS and CDR2 YFSETQ. CDR3 in amino acids: CASSFLPGETQYF. CDR3 DNA sequence: TGCGCCAGCAGCTTCCTACCAGGGGAGACCCAGTACTTC. The complete variable domain, with remaining parts taken from reference TRBV5-1 and TRBJ2-5, reads KAGVTQTPRYLIKTRGQQVTLSCSPISGHRSVSWYQQTPGQGLQFLFEYFSETQRNKGNFPGRFSGRQFSNSRSEMNVSTLELGDSALYLCASSFLPGETQYFGPGTRLLVL.

The J gene is TRBJ2-1, the V gene TRBV21-1; the table calls TRBD1, which could not be checked here. TRBV21-1 is designated a pseudogene. The CDR3 is made up of 17 amino acids. The CDR3 DNA sequence: TGTGCCAGCAGCAATATGACACTGCCCCGCCTTAACAATGAGCAGTTCTTC. It specifies CASSNMTLPRLNNEQFF.

This clonotype has only a few counts. The V and J genes are TRBV20-1 and TRBJ1-2, with unresolved D. Germline CDR1 and CDR2: DFQATT and SNEGSKA (reference sequence). The CDR3 is 12 amino acids. V shed 4 bases and J shed 4 bases, with 10 bases lying between them. In nucleotides, the CDR3 is TGCAGTGCTATAATGGAGAGCTATGGCTACACCTTC. It is translated as CSAIMESYGYTF.

This clonotype was picked up many times. The chain is built from TRBV7-9 and TRBJ2-1, with a weak D call TRBD1 (5 bases). V lost 5 bases to trimming and J lost 8 bases, with 10 bases between them. This CDR3 region has 12 residues. Per germline, CDR1 SEHNR and CDR2 FQNEAQ (reference sequence). The CDR3 sequence: CASSPRGDEQFF. DNA of the CDR3: TGTGCCAGCAGCCCAAGGGGTGATGAGCAGTTCTTC.

The J gene is TRBJ1-1, the V gene TRBV7-9; D might be TRBD1 (5 bases). The germline gives CDR1 SEHNR, CDR2 FQNEAQ (reference sequence). Trimming left V 1 base short and J 11 bases short, with 14 bases between. This CDR3 is 13 amino acids long. This chain's CDR3 is CASSLVGVYLAFF. Here the CDR3 DNA reads TGTGCCAGCAGCTTAGTAGGGGTTTACTTGGCTTTCTTT.

This clonotype was seen once. The chain has TRBV1 and TRBJ2-4; the table's D call, TRBD1, was not checked against the DNA. TRBV1 is a pseudogene locus. The CDR3 extends over 13 amino acids. CDR3 amino acids: CTSSQERGYIQYF. For the CDR3, the DNA is TGCACCAGCAGCCAAGAGAGGGGTTACATTCAGTACTTC.

The rearrangement joins TRBV20-1 to TRBJ2-4; D is perhaps TRBD1 (5 bases). Gene TRBJ2-7 matches the end of the DNA better, so the J call may be wrong. The CDR3 totals 14 residues. Per the germline V gene, CDR1 is DFQATT and CDR2 is SNEGSKA (reference sequence). CDR3 nucleotides: TGCAGTGCTAGACAAGACAGCGCGTCCCTCGAGCAGTACTTC. Encoded protein: CSARQDSASLEQYF.

The chain has TRBV12-3 or TRBV12-4 and TRBJ1-2; 8 positions agree with TRBD1. J gave up 4 bases and V 6 bases, and 7 bases lay outside the gene matches. This CDR3 spans 14 amino acids. Here the CDR3 DNA reads TGTGCCAGCAGATCCACCGGGACAGGCTATGGCTACACCTTC. This codes for CASRSTGTGYGYTF.

The CDR3 region has the DNA TGTGCCAGCAGCCAAGCTGTGGAAGATACGCAGTATTTT. It encodes CASSQAVEDTQYF. This sequence joins TRBV3-1 and TRBJ2-3; D not resolved. V was trimmed by 1 base and J by 5 bases, leaving 7 bases between them. The CDR3 has 13 amino acids. In germline, CDR1 is LGHDT, CDR2 YNNKEL (reference sequence).

This rearrangement joins TRBV28 to TRBJ1-6, with D perhaps TRBD1 (5 bases). Germline CDR1 reads MDHEN; CDR2 reads SYDVKM. The V end lost 6 bases, the J end lost 16 bases, and 10 bases lay between the germline ends. This CDR3 spans 10 amino acids. The chain's CDR3 is CASRGQGLHF. CDR3 DNA: TGTGCCAGCAGGGGGCAGGGACTCCACTTT.

The V and J genes are TRBV7-2 and TRBJ1-4; weak D call: TRBD1 (6 bases). This CDR3 contains 14 residues. Trimming took off 5 bases at V and 5 bases at J, with 12 bases between the two ends. Germline values: CDR1 SGHTA, CDR2 FQGNSA. CDR3 residues: CASSRRTENEKLFF. The CDR3 DNA follows: TGTGCCAGCAGCCGCCGGACAGAGAATGAAAAACTGTTTTTT.

The rearrangement links TRBV10-3 to TRBJ2-7; TRBD1 agrees at 7 bases. Germline-derived CDR1 and CDR2 are ENHRY and SYGVKD. The CDR3 sequence is 18 residues long. J lost 0 bases, V lost 3 bases, and 14 bases had no gene match. CDR3 in amino acids: CAISDFAAGQVTSYEQYF. Written as DNA, the CDR3 is TGTGCCATCAGTGACTTCGCCGCCGGACAGGTTACCTCCTACGAGCAGTACTTC.

The chain is built from TRBV5-1 and TRBJ2-3, with 16 bases aligning to TRBD2. The CDR3 totals 18 residues. With 3 bases clipped from V and 1 base from J, the junction kept 5 bases outside the gene matches. Germline V gene data show CDR1 as SGHRS and CDR2 as YFSETQ. As DNA, the CDR3 is TGCGCCAGCAGCTCCGGGACTAGCGGGGGGGTGCGCACAGATACGCAGTATTTT. Amino acids: CASSSGTSGGVRTDTQYF.

This clonotype was counted between two and nine times. The chain combines TRBV4-1 with TRBJ2-7; D is ambiguous. The CDR3 has 14 residues. Germline CDR1 reads MGHRA; CDR2 reads YSYEKL. Trimming stripped 6 bases from V and 3 bases from J, with 15 bases between. The CDR3 sequence is CASRPGRLSYEQYF. CDR3 nucleotides: TGCGCCAGCAGGCCGGGTCGGCTAAGCTACGAGCAGTACTTC.

J is TRBJ2-1 and V is TRBV2, with D hard to call. The V gene lost 7 bases and the J gene lost 0 bases, with 10 bases spanning the gap. The germline CDR1 and CDR2 sequences are SNHLY and FYNNEI. This CDR3 contains 14 residues. The CDR3 DNA follows: TGTGCCAGCACGCCCGAGAGCTCCTACAATGAGCAGTTCTTC. This gives the protein CASTPESSYNEQFF. Full variable domain (remainder filled in from reference TRBV2 and TRBJ2-1): EPEVTQTPSHQVTQMGQEVILRCVPISNHLYFYWYRQILGQKVEFLVSFYNNEISEKSEIFDDQFSVERPDGSNFTLKIRSTKLEDSAMYFCASTPESSYNEQFFGPGTRLTVL.

The sample holds many counts of this clonotype. The CDR3 is CASSSGSYEQYF. The CDR3 DNA reads TGTGCCAGCAGTTCAGGCTCCTACGAGCAGTACTTC. The chain carries TRBV12-3 or TRBV12-4 and TRBJ2-7, with D hard to call. This CDR3 has 12 residues. V dropped 4 bases and J dropped 0 bases, with 4 bases sitting between them.